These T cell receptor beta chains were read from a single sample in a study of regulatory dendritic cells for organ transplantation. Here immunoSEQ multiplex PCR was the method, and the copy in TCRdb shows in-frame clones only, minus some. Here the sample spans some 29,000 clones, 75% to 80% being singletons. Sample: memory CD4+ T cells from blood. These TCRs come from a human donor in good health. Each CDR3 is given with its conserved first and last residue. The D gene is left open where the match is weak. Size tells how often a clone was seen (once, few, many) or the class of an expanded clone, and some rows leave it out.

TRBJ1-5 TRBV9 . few TGTGCCAGCAGCGTGTCAGGGATCCAGCCCCAGCATTTT CASSVSGIQPQHF
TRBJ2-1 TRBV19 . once TGTGCCAGATTCCCCACTGCGGGATTGATATCCTACAATGAGCAGTTCTTC CARFPTAGLISYNEQFF
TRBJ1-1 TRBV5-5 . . TGTGCCAGCAGCTTGGTAGGGGTTGTCACTGAAGCTTTCTTT CASSLVGVVTEAFF
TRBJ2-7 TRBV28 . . TGTGCCAGCAGTCCCTCCGAGGGGGGCGGACCCACCTACGAGCAGTACTTC CASSPSEGGGPTYEQYF
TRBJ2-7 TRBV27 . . TGTGCCAGCAGTTTCACTCCCCCCCCCTACGAGCAGTACTTC CASSFTPPPYEQYF
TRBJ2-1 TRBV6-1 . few TGTGCCAGCAGACAACCGGTTCTATCCTACAATGAGCAGTTCTTC CASRQPVLSYNEQFF
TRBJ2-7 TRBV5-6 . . TGTGCCAGCAGTTCCGGGCCCCTTGCCGGATACGAGCAGTACTTC CASSSGPLAGYEQYF
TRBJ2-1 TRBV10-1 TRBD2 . TGCGCCAGCAGTGACGGGGGGGGCTCCTACAATGAGCAGTTCTTC CASSDGGGSYNEQFF
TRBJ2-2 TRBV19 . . TGTGCCAGTTGGAGGGGTCGGAACACCGGGGAGCTGTTTTTT CASWRGRNTGELFF
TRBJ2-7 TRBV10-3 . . TGTGCCATCAGTGGAGGGGCCAGATTCTCCTACGAGCAGTACTTC CAISGGARFSYEQYF
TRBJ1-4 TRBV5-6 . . TGTGCCAGCAGCCTCAGTGGGCGCAGTGATGATGAAAAACTGTTTTTT CASSLSGRSDDEKLFF
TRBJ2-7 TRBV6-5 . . TGTGCCAGCAGTTTGTCAGGAGCCTACGAGCAGTACTTC CASSLSGAYEQYF
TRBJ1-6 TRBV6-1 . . TGTGCCAGCAGACTCGCGACACCCTCACCCCTCCACTTT CASRLATPSPLHF
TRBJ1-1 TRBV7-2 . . TGTGCCAGCAGCTCCGATTTGGGGACGTCGAACACTGAAGCTTTCTTT CASSSDLGTSNTEAFF
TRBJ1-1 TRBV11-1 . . TGTGCCAGCAGCCTTAGGACGGCTCCTTTTACTGAAGCTTTCTTT CASSLRTAPFTEAFF
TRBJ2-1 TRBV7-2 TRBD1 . TGTGCCAGCAGCTCGGACAGGGGGCTTGGGAATGAGCAGTTCTTC CASSSDRGLGNEQFF
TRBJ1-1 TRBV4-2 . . TGTGCCAGCAGCGGCGGGAGAACAGGGTGGGGGACTGAAGCTTTCTTT CASSGGRTGWGTEAFF
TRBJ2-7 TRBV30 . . TGTGCCTGGAGTGCGCAGGCCTCCTCCTACGAGCAGTACTTC CAWSAQASSYEQYF
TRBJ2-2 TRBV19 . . TGTGCCAGTACTCTCCGAGGATCCAGGGACCAGAACACCGGGGAGCTGTTTTTT CASTLRGSRDQNTGELFF
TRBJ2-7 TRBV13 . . TGTGCCAGCAGCTTAGGAGGGCGCGAGCAGTACTTC CASSLGGREQYF
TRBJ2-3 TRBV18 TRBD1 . TGTGCCAGCTCACCTCGACAGGGGGGAGACTTAGCAGATACGCAGTATTTT CASSPRQGGDLADTQYF
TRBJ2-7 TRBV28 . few TGTGCCAGCAGGAATGACGGGAGCTCCTACGAGCAGTACTTC CASRNDGSSYEQYF
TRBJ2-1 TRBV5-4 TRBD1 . TGTGCCAGCCCGACAGGGGGCTACAATGAGCAGTTCTTC CASPTGGYNEQFF
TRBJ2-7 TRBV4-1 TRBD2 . TGCGCCAGCAGCCACTCCTCAGGCCTAAGGACTAGCCTAGCTTACGAGCAGTACTTC CASSHSSGLRTSLAYEQYF
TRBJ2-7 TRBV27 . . TGTGCCAGCAAGAACCGGCACCCCTCCTACGAGCAGTACTTC CASKNRHPSYEQYF
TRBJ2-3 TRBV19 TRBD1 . TGTGCCAGTAGTGCCATGCGGGACAGGGTCAGCGGCTCAGATACGCAGTATTTT CASSAMRDRVSGSDTQYF
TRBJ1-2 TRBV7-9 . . TGTGCCAGCAGCTCTTGGGGTTTGTGGTCGTCAGGCCGAGGGGGCTACACCTTC CASSSWGLWSSGRGGYTF
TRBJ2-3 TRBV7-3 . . TGTGCCTCACAGGGTTCCGGCACAGATACGCAGTATTTT CASQGSGTDTQYF
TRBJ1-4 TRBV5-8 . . TGTGCCAGCAGCTTGGCCACAAGAGGGGATAGGGAAAAACTGTTTTTT CASSLATRGDREKLFF
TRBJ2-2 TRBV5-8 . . TGTGCCAGCAGCATCCAGAGGGGCACCGGGGAGCTGTTTTTT CASSIQRGTGELFF
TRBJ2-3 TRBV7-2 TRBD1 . TGTGCCAGCAGCCGCAAGACAGGGGACACGCAGTATTTT CASSRKTGDTQYF
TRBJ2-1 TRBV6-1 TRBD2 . TGTGCCAGCAGCCGTAGCGGGGGCTCCAATGAGCAGTTCTTC CASSRSGGSNEQFF
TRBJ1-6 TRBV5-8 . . TGTGCCAGCAGCTTGCCGAAGGCCTATAATTCACCCCTCCACTTT CASSLPKAYNSPLHF
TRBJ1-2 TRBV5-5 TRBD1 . TGTGCCAGCAGTTTTACAGGGGACTATGGCTACACCTTC CASSFTGDYGYTF
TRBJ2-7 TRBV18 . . TGTGCCAGCTCGCACGGGACAACCTACGAGCAGTACTTC CASSHGTTYEQYF
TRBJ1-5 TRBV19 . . TGTGCCAGTAGTATAAGGACGAGGGAGCAGCCCCAGCATTTT CASSIRTREQPQHF
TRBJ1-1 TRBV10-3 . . TGTGCCATCAGTGACAGGCGGGGGGAAGCTTTCTTT CAISDRRGEAFF
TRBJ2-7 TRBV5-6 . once TGTGCCAGCAGCCCCTACCGTAGCAGGGCCGGCGAGCAGTACTTC CASSPYRSRAGEQYF
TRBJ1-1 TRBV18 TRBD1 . TGTGCCAGCTCCGTGGGACAGATGAACACTGAAGCTTTCTTT CASSVGQMNTEAFF
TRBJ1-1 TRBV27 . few TGTGCCAGCAGTTCTATCACCCGGGAGGCTGAAGCTTTCTTT CASSSITREAEAFF
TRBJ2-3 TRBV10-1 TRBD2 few TGCGCCAGCAGTGCCGGCGGGAGCGGGGCAGATACGCAGTATTTT CASSAGGSGADTQYF
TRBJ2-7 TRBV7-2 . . TGTGCCAGCAGCTTTCTGGGGGTCGAGCAGTACTTC CASSFLGVEQYF
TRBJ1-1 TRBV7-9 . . TGTGCCAGCAGCGGCACAGGGACGCGGAACACTGAAGCTTTCTTT CASSGTGTRNTEAFF
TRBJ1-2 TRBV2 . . TGTGCCAGCAGATATGGACCAGACTATGGCTACACCTTC CASRYGPDYGYTF
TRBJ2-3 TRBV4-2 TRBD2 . TGTGCCAGCAGCCAGTATCCATCTCGGGGGGGGGTAGATACGCAGTATTTT CASSQYPSRGGVDTQYF
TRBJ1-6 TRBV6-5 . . TGTGCCAGCAGTTACGACGGTCTCATGAGGATTTCACCCCTCCACTTT CASSYDGLMRISPLHF
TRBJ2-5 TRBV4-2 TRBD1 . TGTGCCAGCAGACGTACAGGGGGCCGGCAAGAGACCCAGTACTTC CASRRTGGRQETQYF
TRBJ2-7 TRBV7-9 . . TGTGCCAGCAGCTCAGATACAGGGATCTACGAGCAGTACTTC CASSSDTGIYEQYF
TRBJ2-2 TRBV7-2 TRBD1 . TGTGCCAGCAGCCCTTGGACAGGGTGGGATTTAACCGGGGAGCTGTTTTTT CASSPWTGWDLTGELFF
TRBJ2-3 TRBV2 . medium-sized TGTGCCAGCAGGAGCGCCACAGATACGCAGTATTTT CASRSATDTQYF
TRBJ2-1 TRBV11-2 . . TGTGCCAGCAGCTTAAGTAATAATGAGCAGTTCTTC CASSLSNNEQFF
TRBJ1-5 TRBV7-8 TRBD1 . TGTGCCAGCAGCTTGGGACAGCTACCTAGCAATCAGCCCCAGCATTTT CASSLGQLPSNQPQHF
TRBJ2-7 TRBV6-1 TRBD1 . TGTGCCAGCAGGTACAACCGGGACAGCAACGAGCAGTACTTC CASRYNRDSNEQYF
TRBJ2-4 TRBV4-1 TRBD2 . TGCGCCAGCAGGCCCGGGACTAGCAGAAACATTCAGTACTTC CASRPGTSRNIQYF
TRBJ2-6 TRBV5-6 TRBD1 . TGTGCCAGCAGCTCCTGGGACAGGCCCAACGTCCTGACTTTC CASSSWDRPNVLTF